A selection of T cell receptor beta chains follows, all from one sample in a study of patients and donors after allogeneic stem cell transplantation. MiXCR, run by TCRdb on the RT-PCR reads, gives a single entry per CDR3 protein. This sample yields about 960,000 distinct CDR3 sequences, of which about a sixth are seen a single time; 5% to 6.5% belongs to the top ten. Sequencing was performed on blood, either unsorted or a sorted T cell fraction (not recorded which). These receptors were taken from a human donor who was either an allogeneic HSCT recipient or a stem cell or donor lymphocyte infusion donor (not recorded which). It is not recorded whose cells these are; they may come from a transplant donor. Each CDR3 is given with its conserved first and last residue. The D gene is left open where the match is weak. Not every row has a clone size; where given, it reads once, few, many or a size class.

CDR3 protein	CDR3 DNA	clone size	D gene	V gene	CDR3 length	J gene
CASSPPKGQFLYEQYF	TGTGCCAGCAGCCCCCCAAAGGGACAGTTCCTTTACGAGCAGTACTTC	few	NA	TRBV21-1	16	TRBJ2-7
CASTLLGASGYTF	TGTGCCAGCACCCTGCTTGGGGCGTCGGGCTACACCTTC	many	NA	TRBV5-6	13	TRBJ1-2
CASSYGMGQPQHF	TGTGCCAGCAGTTACGGGATGGGTCAGCCCCAGCATTTT	NA	NA	TRBV6-6	13	TRBJ1-5
CASSPFRVSYNEQFF	TGTGCCAGCAGCCCCTTCAGGGTCTCCTACAATGAGCAGTTCTTC	NA	NA	TRBV12-3/TRBV12-4	15	TRBJ2-1
CASSPPGTGGMSVYEQYF	TGCGCCAGCAGCCCCCCGGGGACAGGGGGCATGAGTGTCTACGAGCAGTACTTC	many	TRBD1	TRBV5-1	18	TRBJ2-7
CASSLAGFTYEQYF	TGTGCCAGCAGTTTAGCAGGTTTTACCTACGAGCAGTACTTC	NA	NA	TRBV12-3/TRBV12-4	14	TRBJ2-7
CASSRTSGRNEQFF	TGTGCCAGCAGTCGGACTAGCGGGAGAAATGAGCAGTTCTTC	many	TRBD2	TRBV12-3/TRBV12-4	14	TRBJ2-1
CSAGWGRHDNEQFF	TGCAGTGCTGGATGGGGTAGACATGACAATGAGCAGTTCTTC	NA	NA	TRBV20-1	14	TRBJ2-1
CSARSLGVREKLFF	TGCAGTGCAAGGTCATTGGGGGTGAGAGAAAAACTGTTTTTT	NA	NA	TRBV20-1	14	TRBJ1-4
CSAGTSGRVTDTQYF	TGCAGCGCCGGGACTAGCGGGAGGGTTACAGATACGCAGTATTTT	few	TRBD2	TRBV29-1	15	TRBJ2-3
CAISPTNDLRGTQYF	TGTGCCATCAGTCCTACTAACGACCTCCGGGGGACCCAGTACTTC	few	NA	TRBV10-3	15	TRBJ2-5
CASSAIAGTGKRNGYTF	TGTGCCAGCAGCGCGATTGCCGGGACAGGGAAGAGGAATGGCTACACCTTC	NA	TRBD1	TRBV7-9	17	TRBJ1-2
CASSTHRGTEAFF	TGTGCCAGCAGTACACACAGGGGTACTGAAGCTTTCTTT	few	TRBD1	TRBV6-1	13	TRBJ1-1
CSAGGAEGYGYTF	TGCAGTGCTGGGGGCGCGGAGGGCTATGGCTACACCTTC	few	NA	TRBV20-1	13	TRBJ1-2
CASGPPRDTDIQYF	TGTGCCAGCGGTCCCCCACGGGACACTGACATTCAGTACTTC	few	NA	TRBV6-2/TRBV6-3	14	TRBJ2-4
CSAGEGGQSYGYTF	TGCAGTGCTGGGGAGGGCGGCCAGTCCTATGGCTACACCTTC	NA	NA	TRBV20-1	14	TRBJ1-2
CATTLGGGTYEQYF	TGTGCCACCACCCTCGGGGGGGGTACCTACGAGCAGTACTTC	many	TRBD2	TRBV10-3	14	TRBJ2-7
CATSNLAGGLTDTQYF	TGTGCCACCAGCAACTTAGCGGGGGGGCTGACAGATACGCAGTATTTT	NA	TRBD2	TRBV15	16	TRBJ2-3
CASSPRGGTRETYEQYF	TGCGCCAGCAGCCCCCGAGGGGGGACTAGGGAGACCTACGAGCAGTACTTC	few	TRBD2	TRBV4-1	17	TRBJ2-7
CASSQSVAGGVTDTQYF	TGCGCCAGCAGCCAGAGCGTAGCGGGGGGGGTCACAGATACGCAGTATTTT	few	TRBD2	TRBV4-3	17	TRBJ2-3
CARAWEDRNQPQHF	TGTGCCAGAGCGTGGGAGGACCGCAATCAGCCCCAGCATTTT	few	NA	TRBV6-2/TRBV6-3	14	TRBJ1-5
CASSQDNGASGTYEQYF	TGTGCCAGCAGCCAAGATAACGGGGCTAGCGGGACCTACGAGCAGTACTTC	NA	TRBD2	TRBV4-2	17	TRBJ2-7
CSAQDRRQSYEQYF	TGCAGTGCTCAGGACAGGCGCCAATCCTACGAGCAGTACTTC	few	TRBD1	TRBV20-1	14	TRBJ2-7
CSARGRSFYNEQFF	TGCAGTGCTCGGGGGAGAAGTTTCTACAATGAGCAGTTCTTC	NA	NA	TRBV20-1	14	TRBJ2-1